Shown below are 30 T cell receptor beta chains from a single sample sequenced in a study of blood T cell repertoires in COVID-19. Generated by immunoSEQ multiplex PCR, the TCRdb table keeps only in-frame clones and is missing some. Of 300,000 to 400,000 clones in the sample, around 83% were seen once. Input material: peripheral blood. All receptors come from a man in his thirties or forties with active or convalescent COVID-19.

This clone was counted a single time. The chain recombines TRBV6-2 or TRBV6-3 with TRBJ2-3, with D unresolved. The CDR3 is 20 amino acids. Trimming removed 2 bases at V and 0 bases at J, with 24 bases between. Germline assignment: CDR1 MNHEY and CDR2 SVGEGT. Here the CDR3 reads CASSYPLFGEAAVSTDTQYF. In DNA form, the CDR3 reads TGTGCCAGCAGTTACCCCTTGTTCGGCGAAGCCGCGGTTAGCACAGATACGCAGTATTTT.

This clone was seen once. V gene TRBV7-2 combines with J gene TRBJ2-2; TRBD2 matches at 10 bases. Germline CDR1 reads SGHTA; CDR2 reads FQGNSA. This CDR3 is built from 16 residues. The V segment lost 1 base and the J segment 4 bases; nucleotides outside the gene matches: 3. The CDR3 loop reads CASSLGWTSGTGELFF. The CDR3, as DNA: TGTGCCAGCAGCTTAGGGTGGACTAGCGGCACCGGGGAGCTGTTTTTT.

This chain uses TRBV7-8 with TRBJ2-3, with D possibly TRBD2 on 5 matching bases. V was cut by 5 bases and J by 6 bases, with 12 bases left in between. The CDR3 runs 13 residues. In germline, CDR1 is SGHVS, CDR2 FQNEAQ. The CDR3 nucleotides are TGTGCCAGCAGCCGCGGACTCCCGGATACGCAGTATTTT. This encodes CASSRGLPDTQYF.

V is TRBV4-2 and J is TRBJ2-7; 10 bases align to TRBD2. CDR3 length: 17 residues. CDR1 and CDR2 from the germline V gene are LGHNA and YNFKEQ. With 1 base clipped from V and 4 bases from J, the junction kept 10 bases outside the gene matches. The CDR3 nucleotides read TGTGCCAGCAGCCAAGGACTAGCGGGTACTTTCTTATACGAGCAGTACTTC. Protein sequence: CASSQGLAGTFLYEQYF.

There are a few counts of this clone. This chain connects TRBV6-6 to TRBJ1-5, with 9 bases fitting TRBD1. Germline trimming cut 6 bases from V and 5 bases from J; bases unmatched to any gene: 5. From germline, CDR1 is MNHNY and CDR2 SVGAGI (reference sequence). This CDR3 contains 14 residues. The CDR3 sequence is CASSLRTGDQPQHF. CDR3 DNA: TGTGCCAGCAGCCTCCGGACAGGGGATCAGCCCCAGCATTTT.

The chain recombines TRBV3-1 (or the pseudogene TRBV3-2) with TRBJ2-5; the D is unclear. The germline CDR1 and CDR2 sequences are LGHDT and YNNKEL (reference sequence). The ends were cut back, 5 bases at V and 1 base at J, with 11 bases in the middle. The CDR3 length is 14 residues. The CDR3 protein is CASSSAVGQETQYF. For the CDR3, the DNA is TGTGCCAGCAGCTCTGCGGTCGGCCAAGAGACCCAGTACTTC.

The chain couples TRBV4-3 to TRBJ1-4, with D unclear. Trimming pared 4 bases from V and 13 bases from J, leaving 22 bases between. Per germline, CDR1 LGHNA and CDR2 YSLEER. The CDR3 length is 15 residues. The CDR3 spells CASSPTLDSVWGLFF. CDR3 nucleotides: TGCGCCAGCAGCCCTACCTTAGATAGCGTATGGGGACTGTTTTTT.

This clone was recorded once. The chain employs TRBV28 and TRBJ2-7; no definite D call. CDR1 is MDHEN, CDR2 SYDVKM, per germline. The V end was cut by 6 bases, the J end by 1 base, with 19 bases between. The CDR3 contains 16 residues. CDR3 sequence reads: CASRTDDGWVSYEQYF. CDR3 bases: TGTGCCAGCAGGACCGACGACGGGTGGGTTTCCTACGAGCAGTACTTC.

V is TRBV10-3 and J is TRBJ2-5; TRBD1 is a possible D gene (8 bases). V was shortened by 6 bases and J by 5 bases, with 16 bases between the two germline ends. CDR1 and CDR2 (germline): ENHRY, SYGVKD. The CDR3 totals 14 residues. CDR3 region: CAIRDGQGGETQYF. The CDR3 nucleotides are TGTGCCATCAGGGATGGACAGGGAGGGGAGACCCAGTACTTC.

Written as DNA, the CDR3 is TGTGCCAGCAGTGAGTTCGCGGTCTCCTGGAGGGATGAGCAGTTCTTC. Protein: CASSEFAVSWRDEQFF. The chain has TRBV6-4 and TRBJ2-1, with D maybe TRBD2 (6 bases). V lost 3 bases to trimming and J lost 8 bases, with 20 bases between them. The CDR3 contains 16 residues. The germline gives CDR1 MRHNA, CDR2 SNTAGT.

This chain uses TRBV6-2 or TRBV6-3 with TRBJ2-7; the match to TRBD2 covers 10 bases. The CDR3 is made up of 15 amino acids. With V trimmed by 2 bases and J by 6 bases, 7 bases remained unmatched. Germline values: CDR1 MNHEY, CDR2 SVGEGT. The CDR3 DNA reads as TGTGCCAGCAGTTACCTGCCTAGCGGGGGCTCCGAGCAGTACTTC. This gives the protein CASSYLPSGGSEQYF.

V usage is TRBV19 and J usage is TRBJ1-4; no definite D call. CDR1 is LNHDA and CDR2 is SQIVND in the germline V gene (reference sequence). This CDR3 spans 11 amino acids. V lost 5 bases, J lost 10 bases, and 8 bases lay in between. CDR3 in DNA: TGTGCCAGTAGTCCTCGGTTAAAACTGTTTTTT. Translation gives CASSPRLKLFF.

V gene TRBV4-3 combines with J gene TRBJ2-1, with unresolved D. Trimming removed 0 bases from V and 6 bases from J, with 12 bases in between. This CDR3 spans 15 amino acids. Germline V CDR1 and CDR2: LGHNA, YSLEER. The CDR3 reads CASSQEKAFPNEQFF. Here the CDR3 DNA reads TGCGCCAGCAGCCAAGAGAAAGCATTCCCCAATGAGCAGTTCTTC.

The chain employs TRBV13 and TRBJ2-1, with 7 bases identical to TRBD2. Per germline, CDR1 PRHDT and CDR2 FYEKMQ (reference sequence). V shed 5 bases and J 2 bases; nucleotides not matched to a gene: 3. The CDR3 sequence is 14 residues long. In nucleotides, the CDR3 is TGTGCCAGCAGCAAGACTAGCCCCTACAATGAGCAGTTCTTC. Protein sequence: CASSKTSPYNEQFF.

This chain joins TRBV19 and TRBJ1-5, with 9 bases matching TRBD1. CDR1 is LNHDA and CDR2 is SQIVND in the germline V gene (reference sequence). J gave up 9 bases and V 4 bases, and 10 bases lay outside the gene matches. This CDR3 has 15 residues. In DNA, the CDR3 is TGTGCCAGTAGTACCTTCGGGACAGGGATCGGGCCCCAGCATTTT. Residues: CASSTFGTGIGPQHF.

In the case of this clone: Other DNA sequences in this specimen translate into the identical CDR3. The chain has TRBV5-6 and TRBJ1-2; weak D call: TRBD1 (6 bases). V was trimmed by 3 bases and J by 2 bases, leaving 8 bases between them. The CDR3 runs 13 residues. CDR1 and CDR2 (germline): SGHDT, YYEEEE. The CDR3 sequence is CASSSTGNYGYTF. CDR3 in DNA: TGTGCCAGCAGCTCTACAGGGAACTATGGCTACACCTTC.

V and J are TRBV29-1 and TRBJ2-1; 9 nucleotides agree with TRBD2. CDR1 and CDR2 from the germline V gene are SQVTM and ANQGSEA. After removal of 6 bases from V and 9 bases from J, the junction contained 6 bases not matched to a gene. The CDR3 is made up of 12 amino acids. The CDR3 DNA sequence: TGCAGCGTGTCGACTAGCGGAGTTGAGCAGTTCTTC. Encoded protein: CSVSTSGVEQFF.

V usage is TRBV28 and J usage is TRBJ2-3, with 9 bases aligning to TRBD1. CDR1 and CDR2 from the germline V gene are MDHEN and SYDVKM. After removal of 8 bases from V and 0 bases from J, the junction contained 12 bases not matched to a gene. CDR3 length equals 17 residues. The CDR3 nucleotides are TGTGCCAGCTCGATCCTAACCGGGACAGGGAGCACAGATACGCAGTATTTT. This gives the protein CASSILTGTGSTDTQYF.

The chain combines TRBV4-1 with TRBJ2-1; 8 bases agree with TRBD1. The CDR3 extends over 17 amino acids. Germline CDR1 is MGHRA and CDR2 is YSYEKL. Germline trimming cut 3 bases from V and 3 bases from J; bases unmatched to any gene: 10. CDR3 in amino acids: CASSQDGQGGYYNEQFF. The CDR3 DNA is TGCGCCAGCAGCCAGGATGGACAGGGTGGCTACTACAATGAGCAGTTCTTC.

The chain recombines TRBV11-2 with TRBJ2-1; tentatively, D is TRBD2 (6 bases). Germline V gene lookup returns CDR1 SGHAT and CDR2 FQNNGV. The CDR3 loop spans 16 amino acids. V lost 2 bases to trimming and J lost 6 bases, with 17 bases between them. The CDR3 region has the DNA TGTGCCAGCAGCTTAATCGGATCTAGCGTCATCAATGAGCAGTTCTTC. Protein product: CASSLIGSSVINEQFF.

This clone has just one count. CDR3 in amino acids: CAISPGGETQYF. CDR3 sequence (DNA): TGTGCCATCAGCCCAGGAGGAGAGACCCAGTACTTC. The chain carries TRBV10-3 and TRBJ2-5; a possible D gene is TRBD2 (5 bases). This CDR3 has 12 residues. Germline V gene sequence: CDR1 ENHRY, CDR2 SYGVKD. V lost 6 bases and J 4 bases, leaving 9 bases between the germline ends.

The chain joins TRBV5-4 to TRBJ1-1, with TRBD1 identical over 7 bases. Trimming removed 5 bases from V and 6 bases from J; junction bases left unmatched: 4. The CDR3 is 12 amino acids. Germline lookup yields CDR1 SGHNT and CDR2 YYREEE (reference sequence). Here the CDR3 reads CASRRGQAEAFF. The CDR3 DNA reads TGTGCCAGCAGACGAGGACAGGCTGAAGCTTTCTTT.

This clone was counted between two and nine times. The DNA of the CDR3 is TGTGCCAGCAGCTTGGACAGGGGGCTTTCACCCCTCCACTTT. The encoded protein is CASSLDRGLSPLHF. The rearrangement joins TRBV5-4 to TRBJ1-6; 9 bases match TRBD1. The CDR3 runs 14 residues. V lost 0 bases, J lost 9 bases, and 1 base stayed unmatched. CDR1 is SGHNT, CDR2 YYREEE, per germline (reference sequence).

CDR3 amino acids: CSVGTSYRGSEQFF. CDR3 bases: TGCAGCGTTGGGACCTCTTATAGAGGGTCTGAGCAGTTCTTC. The chain recombines TRBV29-1 with TRBJ2-1, with D possibly matching TRBD2 (5 bases). CDR1 is SQVTM and CDR2 is ANQGSEA in the germline V gene. The V end lost 4 bases, the J end lost 9 bases, and 19 bases lay between the germline ends. The CDR3 contains 14 residues.

The chain recombines TRBV5-1 with TRBJ1-2, with a tentative D call TRBD1 (6 bases). The CDR3 consists of 14 residues. Germline V CDR1 and CDR2: SGHRS, YFSETQ. The V end lost 7 bases, the J end lost 0 bases, and 13 bases lay between the germline ends. CDR3 nucleotide sequence: TGCGCCAGCCTGGGGACACCCACTAACTATGGCTACACCTTC. Protein sequence: CASLGTPTNYGYTF.

V is TRBV7-9 and J is TRBJ1-3, with 7 bases fitting TRBD1. Germline V lookup: CDR1 SEHNR, CDR2 FQNEAQ (reference sequence). CDR3 length equals 14 residues. V lost 4 bases, J lost 6 bases, and 6 bases stayed unmatched. The CDR3 protein is CASSSPEGANTIYF. The CDR3, as DNA: TGTGCCAGCAGCTCCCCGGAGGGGGCAAACACCATATATTTT.

The chain combines TRBV9 with TRBJ2-7; D is undetermined. CDR3 length equals 12 residues. V was pared by 3 bases and J by 9 bases, with 13 bases between. Germline-derived CDR1 and CDR2 are SGDLS and YYNGEE. The CDR3 loop reads CASSDLGYVQYF. CDR3 nucleotide sequence: TGTGCCAGCAGCGACCTCGGTTATGTGCAGTACTTC.

The gene calls are TRBV5-5 and TRBJ2-5, with D perhaps matching TRBD2 (5 bases). The CDR3 has 13 amino acids. Germline CDR1 and CDR2: SGHKS and YYEKEE (reference sequence). The ends were cut back, 0 bases at V and 7 bases at J, with 10 bases in the middle. CDR3 protein: CASSLDEGGTQYF. For the CDR3, the DNA is TGTGCCAGCAGCTTGGATGAAGGAGGGACCCAGTACTTC.

J is TRBJ2-2 and V is TRBV11-2, with D unclear. CDR3 length: 12 amino acids. Germline values: CDR1 SGHAT, CDR2 FQNNGV. V lost 9 bases, J lost 1 base, and 6 bases lay in between. CDR3 sequence: CASQWNTGELFF. The CDR3 DNA sequence: TGTGCCAGTCAATGGAACACCGGGGAGCTGTTTTTT.

The CDR3 spells CASSYLFSTDTQYF. The CDR3 DNA is TGTGCCAGCAGTTATTTGTTTAGCACAGATACGCAGTATTTT. This chain joins TRBV3-1 (or the pseudogene TRBV3-2) and TRBJ2-3; D not resolved. CDR3 length equals 14 residues. V gave up 6 bases and J gave up 0 bases, with 10 bases separating them. CDR1 LGHDT and CDR2 YNNKEL come from the germline V gene (reference sequence).